This TCR beta chain stems from a study of shared clonotypes between healthy human individuals. As concerns this clone: Antigen specificity is unknown.

The CDR3 spans 13 residues. The V end lost 7 bases, the J end lost 7 bases, and 13 bases lay between the germline ends. The germline CDR1 and CDR2 sequences are MDHEN and SYDVKM. General study findings and limits: Across subsets, estimated richness was generally greater for naive than for memory populations.

The authors' processing: Filtering was not the same, since immunoSEQ gave junction-only sequences without quality scores. Sequencing used immunoSEQ multiplex PCR; TCRdb keeps in-frame clones, though not all of them. That table gives V, J and clone size, and the DNA gave D and trimming. The table has 2 million to 3 million clones, about 92% seen once. The rearrangement uses TRBV28 and TRBJ1-4; weak D call: TRBD1 (5 bases). Material: naive CD4+ T cells sorted from blood. Subset indicated: CD45RA+ positively selected. This TCR was recovered from a man younger than 30 in good health. The CDR3 DNA sequence: TGTGCCAGCATCAGGGCCCCGGGTGAAAAACTGTTTTTT. Translated, it gives CASIRAPGEKLFF.